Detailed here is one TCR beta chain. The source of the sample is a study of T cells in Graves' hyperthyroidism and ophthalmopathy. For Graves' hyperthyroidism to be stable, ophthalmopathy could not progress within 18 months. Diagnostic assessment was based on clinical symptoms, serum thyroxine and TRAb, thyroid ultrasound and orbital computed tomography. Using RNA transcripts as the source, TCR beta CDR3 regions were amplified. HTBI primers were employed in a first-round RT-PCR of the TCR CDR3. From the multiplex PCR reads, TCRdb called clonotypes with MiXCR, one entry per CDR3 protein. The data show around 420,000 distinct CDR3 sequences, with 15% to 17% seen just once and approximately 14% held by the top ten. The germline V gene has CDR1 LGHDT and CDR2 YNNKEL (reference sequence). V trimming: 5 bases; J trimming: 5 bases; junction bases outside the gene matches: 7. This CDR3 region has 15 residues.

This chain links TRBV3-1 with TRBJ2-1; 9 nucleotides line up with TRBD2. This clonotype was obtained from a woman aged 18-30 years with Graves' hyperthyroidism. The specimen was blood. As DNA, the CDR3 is TGTGCCAGCAGCTATCCTAGCGGGATCGACAATGAGCAGTTCTTC. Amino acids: CASSYPSGIDNEQFF.